The 28 T cell receptor beta chains presented below share a single source sample, sequenced in a study of PD-L1 blockade in urothelial cancer. The table came from immunoSEQ multiplex PCR; TCRdb's copy has only in-frame clones and leaves some out. Here the sample spans 45,000 to 50,000 clones, 79% being singletons. Time point specified: pretreatment peripheral blood. Here the sequenced sample was PBMCs, taken around atezolizumab (anti-PD-L1) treatment. The receptors stem from an older man with urothelial cancer.

This sequence joins TRBV18 and TRBJ2-2; D gene uncertain. This CDR3 region has 14 residues. With 2 bases removed from V and 7 bases from J, the gap between germline ends came to 11 bases. Germline loops: CDR1 KGHSH, CDR2 LQKENI. This CDR3 reads CASSPSVSGGELFF. CDR3 DNA: TGTGCCAGCTCACCATCCGTCTCGGGCGGGGAGCTGTTTTTT. Full variable domain (missing parts from reference TRBV18 and TRBJ2-2): NAGVMQNPRHLVRRRGQEARLRCSPMKGHSHVYWYRQLPEEGLKFMVYLQKENIIDESGMPKERFSAEFPKEGPSILRIQQVVRGDSAAYFCASSPSVSGGELFFGEGSRLTVL.

This sequence joins TRBV13 and TRBJ2-6; D uncertain. With 2 bases removed from V and 2 bases from J, the gap between germline ends came to 4 bases. The length of the CDR3 is 14 residues. Germline lookup yields CDR1 PRHDT and CDR2 FYEKMQ (reference sequence). CDR3: CASSLTAGANVLTF. CDR3 coding DNA: TGTGCCAGCAGCTTAACTGCTGGGGCCAACGTCCTGACTTTC.

V usage is TRBV9 and J usage is TRBJ2-5; D might be TRBD2 (7 bases). CDR1 SGDLS and CDR2 YYNGEE come from the germline V gene. Trimming shortened V by 5 bases and J by 5 bases, and 22 bases separated the two germline ends. The CDR3 runs to 16 residues. The CDR3: CASSYAGAGVGETQYF. The CDR3 bases are TGTGCCAGCAGTTACGCAGGGGCGGGAGTGGGTGAGACCCAGTACTTC.

The gene calls are TRBV6-5 and TRBJ1-5; 9 nucleotides match TRBD1. The CDR3 consists of 12 residues. CDR1 and CDR2 (germline): MNHEY, SVGAGI. The trim removed 4 bases at V and 15 bases at J, leaving 7 bases unmatched. CDR3: CASSSPGTGWHF. Written as DNA, the CDR3 is TGTGCCAGCAGTTCCCCGGGGACAGGGTGGCATTTT.

This chain uses TRBV7-9 with TRBJ1-4; maybe TRBD1 (5 bases). CDR1 is SEHNR, CDR2 FQNEAQ, per germline (reference sequence). The CDR3 runs 15 residues. Trimming left V 2 bases short and J 4 bases short, with 11 bases between. CDR3 DNA sequence: TGTGCCAGCAGCTTAAACAGGTTTCTTAATGAAAAACTGTTTTTT. This translates into CASSLNRFLNEKLFF.

The chain joins TRBV18 to TRBJ2-5; D might be TRBD2 (5 bases). The germline gives CDR1 KGHSH, CDR2 LQKENI. The CDR3 length is 13 residues. The V end was cut by 5 bases, the J end by 4 bases, with 11 bases between. The CDR3 sequence: CASSRGQAETQYF. The CDR3 nucleotides are TGTGCCAGCTCAAGAGGGCAGGCAGAGACCCAGTACTTC.

J is TRBJ1-4 and V is TRBV28, with 9 bases fitting TRBD1. V lost 5 bases, J lost 4 bases, and 8 bases stayed unmatched. The CDR3 runs 16 residues. Per the germline V gene, CDR1 is MDHEN and CDR2 is SYDVKM. The CDR3 spells CASSPRPGQGNEKLFF. In nucleotides, the CDR3 is TGTGCCAGCAGTCCCAGACCGGGACAGGGTAATGAAAAACTGTTTTTT.

This clone was counted between two and nine times. The chain has TRBV27 and TRBJ2-1; D is uncertain. The CDR3 loop spans 12 amino acids. Germline V gene data show CDR1 as MNHEY and CDR2 as SMNVEV (reference sequence). Trimming cost V 4 bases and J 2 bases, with 3 bases left between them. The CDR3 nucleotides are TGTGCCAGCAGTTCCGCCTACAATGAGCAGTTCTTC. Its translation: CASSSAYNEQFF.

V and J are TRBV5-1 and TRBJ2-1; 10 positions match TRBD2. The length of the CDR3 is 17 residues. Germline V lookup: CDR1 SGHRS, CDR2 YFSETQ. Trimming at V came to 0 bases and at J to 7 bases, leaving 10 bases not matched to a gene. CDR3 region: CASSLVPPASGSNEQFF. Written as DNA, the CDR3 is TGCGCCAGCAGCTTGGTTCCGCCGGCTAGCGGGAGTAATGAGCAGTTCTTC. Full variable domain (rest looked up from reference TRBV5-1 and TRBJ2-1): KAGVTQTPRYLIKTRGQQVTLSCSPISGHRSVSWYQQTPGQGLQFLFEYFSETQRNKGNFPGRFSGRQFSNSRSEMNVSTLELGDSALYLCASSLVPPASGSNEQFFGPGTRLTVL.

The chain recombines TRBV19 with TRBJ2-5; D gene unclear. In germline, CDR1 is LNHDA, CDR2 SQIVND (reference sequence). V was shortened by 1 base and J by 2 bases, with 5 bases between the two germline ends. This CDR3 contains 13 residues. The DNA of the CDR3 is TGTGCCAGTAGTATAGGAGCTCAAGAGACCCAGTACTTC. This codes for CASSIGAQETQYF.

This chain uses TRBV27 with TRBJ2-6; no reliable D call. This CDR3 comprises 14 residues. In germline, CDR1 is MNHEY, CDR2 SMNVEV (reference sequence). V lost 4 bases to trimming and J lost 4 bases, with 8 bases between them. The CDR3 spells CASSWAPGANVLTF. The CDR3 nucleotides are TGTGCCAGCAGTTGGGCCCCCGGGGCCAACGTCCTGACTTTC.

V usage is TRBV12-5 and J usage is TRBJ2-3; 13 bases agree with TRBD2. The germline CDR1 and CDR2 sequences are LGHNT and FRNRAP. Trimming cost V 6 bases and J 4 bases; bases outside gene matches: 4. The CDR3 totals 15 residues. The CDR3 DNA reads as TGTGCTAGTGGCTCCGGACTAGCGGGAGCAGATACGCAGTATTTT. Translation: CASGSGLAGADTQYF.

This clone occurred once. The rearrangement links TRBV7-2 to TRBJ1-5; the match to TRBD1 covers 8 bases. CDR1 is SGHTA and CDR2 is FQGNSA in the germline V gene. This CDR3 has 17 residues. J lost 4 bases, V lost 5 bases, and 13 bases had no gene match. The CDR3 nucleotides are TGTGCCAGCAGCCTGCCCTACAGGGGGATTATTAATCAGCCCCAGCATTTT. Translation: CASSLPYRGIINQPQHF. Supplemented by reference TRBV7-2 and TRBJ1-5, the full variable domain reads GAGVSQSPSNKVTEKGKDVELRCDPISGHTALYWYRQSLGQGLEFLIYFQGNSAPDKSGLPSDRFSAERTGGSVSTLTIQRTQQEDSAVYLCASSLPYRGIINQPQHFGDGTRLSIL.

The genes are TRBV7-6 and TRBJ2-7; 7 bases line up with TRBD2. Germline V CDR1 and CDR2: SGHVS, FNYEAQ. This CDR3 region has 13 residues. After removal of 5 bases from V and 6 bases from J, the junction contained 7 bases not matched to a gene. CDR3 loop: CASSLGEGIEQYF. Here the CDR3 DNA reads TGTGCCAGCAGCCTGGGGGAGGGCATCGAGCAGTACTTC.

V is TRBV2 and J is TRBJ1-1; 8 positions agree with TRBD1. Germline V gives CDR1 SNHLY, CDR2 FYNNEI. CDR3 size: 16 residues. V gave up 0 bases and J gave up 4 bases; unmatched junction bases: 7. CDR3 amino acids: CASSEAITGGGTEAFF. As DNA, the CDR3 is TGTGCCAGCAGTGAAGCGATTACAGGGGGAGGCACTGAAGCTTTCTTT.

The table lists this clone with many counts. This chain joins TRBV27 and TRBJ1-5, with D maybe TRBD1 (6 bases). Germline V gene data show CDR1 as MNHEY and CDR2 as SMNVEV (reference sequence). The V end lost 5 bases, the J end lost 7 bases, and 15 bases lay between the germline ends. The CDR3 extends over 14 amino acids. CDR3 protein: CASSRSGQLQPQHF. CDR3 nucleotides: TGTGCCAGCAGTCGATCTGGACAGCTACAGCCCCAGCATTTT.

The chain combines TRBV4-2 with TRBJ2-3; 10 bases are shared with TRBD2. V was clipped by 1 base and J by 4 bases; unmatched bases: 8. This CDR3 region has 17 residues. Germline lookup yields CDR1 LGHNA and CDR2 YNFKEQ. The CDR3 coding sequence is TGTGCCAGCAGCCAAGTTTTAGCGGGAGGCGTCGCAGATACGCAGTATTTT. It encodes CASSQVLAGGVADTQYF.

The V and J genes are TRBV19 and TRBJ2-1; perhaps TRBD2 as D (5 bases). The CDR3 length is 12 residues. Germline V gene lookup returns CDR1 LNHDA and CDR2 SQIVND (reference sequence). V lost 4 bases and J lost 6, with 7 bases in between. CDR3 DNA: TGTGCCAGTAGTAGGCTAGCCAATGAGCAGTTCTTC. Translated, it gives CASSRLANEQFF.

Only a few counts were recorded for this clone. The chain combines TRBV19 with TRBJ1-2; TRBD1 matches at 7 bases. Germline V gene lookup returns CDR1 LNHDA and CDR2 SQIVND (reference sequence). Unmatched junction bases numbered 20, after V lost 4 bases and J lost 3 bases. This CDR3 has 19 amino acids. The DNA for the CDR3 is TGTGCCAGTAGTACTCCGAGGGACAGTGACCCGGAGGTTTACTATGGCTACACCTTC. Translating gives CASSTPRDSDPEVYYGYTF.

The V gene is TRBV2, the J gene TRBJ2-2; the D gene is possibly TRBD2 (6 bases). V dropped 6 bases and J dropped 4 bases, with 12 bases sitting between them. The CDR3 contains 14 residues. Germline loops: CDR1 SNHLY, CDR2 FYNNEI. CDR3 amino acids: CASSLSGFTGELFF. Here the CDR3 DNA reads TGTGCCAGCAGCCTTAGCGGCTTCACCGGGGAGCTGTTTTTT.

The V and J genes are TRBV7-2 and TRBJ2-7; 7 nucleotides line up with TRBD2. V lost 5 bases to trimming and J lost 0 bases; unmatched junction nucleotides: 7. The CDR3 is 15 amino acids. Looked up from germline, CDR1 is SGHTA and CDR2 is FQGNSA. CDR3 DNA: TGTGCCAGCAGCCCTGGCGGCGGGAGCTCCTACGAGCAGTACTTC. Translation gives CASSPGGGSSYEQYF.

The V and J genes are TRBV7-6 and TRBJ2-7; unclear D gene. The V end was cut by 5 bases, the J end by 6 bases, with 11 bases between. The CDR3 loop spans 12 amino acids. Germline assignment: CDR1 SGHVS and CDR2 FNYEAQ. The CDR3 nucleotides read TGTGCCAGCAGCCCTGTAGATGGCGAGCAGTACTTC. Translation gives CASSPVDGEQYF.

The chain carries TRBV6-1 and TRBJ1-5, with TRBD1 matching over 7 bases. The CDR3 runs 15 residues. V shed 2 bases and J 7 bases; nucleotides not matched to a gene: 8. The germline V gene encodes CDR1 MNHNS and CDR2 SASEGT. The CDR3 loop reads CASSEPGTVRQPQHF. CDR3 coding DNA: TGTGCCAGCAGTGAACCCGGGACAGTAAGGCAGCCCCAGCATTTT.

The rearrangement joins TRBV11-2 to TRBJ2-1; TRBD1 matches at 7 bases. With V trimmed by 4 bases and J by 5 bases, 5 bases remained unmatched. Germline V lookup: CDR1 SGHAT, CDR2 FQNNGV. The CDR3 is made up of 14 amino acids. CDR3: CASSSPGQHNEQFF. The CDR3 DNA is TGTGCCAGCAGCTCCCCGGGACAGCACAATGAGCAGTTCTTC.

In its sample, this clone was seen once. The rearrangement links TRBV18 to TRBJ2-7, with 9 bases that match TRBD1. V shed 5 bases, J shed 5 bases, and the junction held 10 bases outside the gene matches. The germline CDR1 and CDR2 sequences are KGHSH and LQKENI. This CDR3 region has 15 residues. CDR3 sequence reads: CASSSDRDRVDEQYF. The CDR3 DNA follows: TGTGCCAGCTCATCGGACCGGGACAGGGTGGACGAGCAGTACTTC.

This clone was seen at least ten times. A read error may account for a junction end that differs from germline. The V gene is TRBV6-1, the J gene TRBJ1-4; maybe TRBD1 (5 bases). The CDR3 is 10 amino acids. The germline gives CDR1 MNHNS, CDR2 SASEGT. CDR3: CASSGVTEDF. The CDR3 DNA sequence: TGTGCCAGCAGTGGGGTGACAGAAGATTTT.

The chain joins TRBV5-1 to TRBJ1-4, with D perhaps TRBD1 (5 bases). The germline V and J ends were trimmed by 0 bases and 5 bases, with 11 bases remaining between them. The CDR3 is made up of 15 amino acids. The V gene's germline CDR1 is SGHRS and CDR2 YFSETQ. CDR3 in DNA: TGCGCCAGCAGCTTGGAAACAGGCGTAAATGAAAAACTGTTTTTT. Amino acid sequence: CASSLETGVNEKLFF. The full variable domain, with the rest looked up from reference TRBV5-1 and TRBJ1-4, is KAGVTQTPRYLIKTRGQQVTLSCSPISGHRSVSWYQQTPGQGLQFLFEYFSETQRNKGNFPGRFSGRQFSNSRSEMNVSTLELGDSALYLCASSLETGVNEKLFFGSGTQLSVL.

The V gene is TRBV11-3, the J gene TRBJ2-7; 7 positions agree with TRBD1. Germline CDR1 SGHNT, CDR2 YENEEA. The V segment lost 4 bases and the J segment 4 bases; nucleotides outside the gene matches: 7. The CDR3 is made up of 14 amino acids. The DNA for the CDR3 is TGTGCCAGCAGCTCGAACAGGGGTGGTTACGAGCAGTACTTC. Translated, it gives CASSSNRGGYEQYF.